These 14 T cell receptor beta chains share one sample of origin, sequenced in a study of blood T cells in healthy people across ages. Through a sample-barcoded 5' primer and a J-beta primer mix, a second PCR was run for about 7 to 12 cycles. TCRdb reprocessed the 5' RACE reads via MiXCR and lists one record per CDR3 protein. The sample includes more than 650,000 distinct CDR3 sequences, about 20% seen only once; the top ten take around a fifth. The sample comprised blood. The receptors here all came from a man between 65 and 85 years old in good health.

V and J are TRBV19 and TRBJ2-3; maybe TRBD2 (6 bases). The germline gives CDR1 LNHDA, CDR2 SQIVND (reference sequence). CDR3 size: 13 residues. With 6 bases removed from V and 6 bases from J, the gap between germline ends came to 13 bases. The CDR3 protein is CASSLIGGDTQYF. The DNA for the CDR3 is TGTGCCAGTAGCTTGATCGGGGGTGATACGCAGTATTTT.

The chain recombines TRBV6-2 or TRBV6-3 with TRBJ2-5, with D perhaps TRBD2 (6 bases). CDR3 length: 14 residues. Trimming took off 9 bases at V and 3 bases at J, with 17 bases between the two ends. In germline, CDR1 is MNHEY, CDR2 SVGEGT. The CDR3 here is CASRNLATKETQYF. The CDR3 nucleotides are TGTGCCAGTAGGAACCTAGCGACAAAAGAGACCCAGTACTTC.

A few counts support this clonotype. This chain connects TRBV3-1 to TRBJ2-1; D not resolved. CDR1 is LGHDT, CDR2 YNNKEL, per germline (reference sequence). Trimming took off 7 bases at V and 6 bases at J, with 7 bases between the two ends. The CDR3 covers 11 residues. CDR3: CASTRANEQFF. In nucleotides, the CDR3 is TGTGCCAGCACCCGGGCCAATGAGCAGTTCTTC.

This clonotype was observed a few times. The gene calls are TRBV20-1 and TRBJ2-5; the match to TRBD2 covers 7 bases. The assigned J gene may be wrong: the sequence end matches TRBJ2-1 better. Germline CDR1 reads DFQATT; CDR2 reads SNEGSKA (reference sequence). CDR3 length: 15 residues. The CDR3 sequence is CSARDSGTTLMEQFF. CDR3 in DNA: TGCAGTGCTAGAGATTCAGGGACTACTTTAATGGAGCAGTTCTTC.

The chain employs TRBV12-3 or TRBV12-4 and TRBJ2-5, with 10 bases fitting TRBD2. The J call may be mistaken, given a closer DNA end match to TRBJ2-7. This CDR3 is 15 amino acids long. DNA of the CDR3: TGTGCCAGCAGAGGGGGACTAGCGAGCCCCTACGAGCAGTACTTC. Protein product: CASRGGLASPYEQYF.

The CDR3 spells CSVSDRSTEAFF. The CDR3 DNA is TGCAGCGTTTCGGACAGATCCACTGAAGCTTTCTTT. The rearrangement links TRBV29-1 to TRBJ1-1; TRBD1 is a possible D gene (6 bases). Per germline, CDR1 SQVTM and CDR2 ANQGSEA. The CDR3 covers 12 residues. The V and J ends lost 5 bases and 4 bases respectively, with 11 bases between them.

This clonotype has more than one count but fewer than ten. The chain has TRBV7-3 and TRBJ2-5; 7 positions agree with TRBD2. V lost 0 bases and J lost 4; bases outside the gene matches: 5. The CDR3 consists of 15 residues. CDR1 and CDR2 (germline): SGHTA, FQGTGA. CDR3 coding DNA: TGTGCCAGCAGCTTAACCCCCTTAGCGGGAGAGACCCAGTACTTC. This translates into CASSLTPLAGETQYF.

V and J are TRBV5-1 and TRBJ2-3, with a tentative D call TRBD1 (7 bases). From germline, CDR1 is SGHRS and CDR2 YFSETQ. V lost 0 bases and J lost 4, with 12 bases in between. CDR3 length equals 15 residues. CDR3 region: CASSLEDREADTQYF. The CDR3 DNA reads TGCGCCAGCAGCTTGGAAGACAGGGAGGCAGATACGCAGTATTTT.

The chain recombines TRBV11-2 with TRBJ2-5; D remains ambiguous. The V gene's germline CDR1 is SGHAT and CDR2 FQNNGV. The length of the CDR3 is 14 residues. The V gene lost 2 bases and the J gene lost 1 base, with 8 bases spanning the gap. The DNA for the CDR3 is TGTGCCAGCAGCTTATGGTGGGTCCAAGAGACCCAGTACTTC. Amino acid sequence: CASSLWWVQETQYF. The full variable domain, its missing parts supplied by reference TRBV11-2 and TRBJ2-5, is EAGVAQSPRYKIIEKRQSVAFWCNPISGHATLYWYQQILGQGPKLLIQFQNNGVVDDSQLPKDRFSAERLKGVDSTLKIQPAKLEDSAVYLCASSLWWVQETQYFGPGTRLLVL.

The table lists this clonotype with a few counts. The V gene is TRBV20-1, the J gene TRBJ2-5; 7 bases agree with TRBD1. The CDR3 runs 14 residues. V was pared by 4 bases and J by 5 bases, with 10 bases of the junction left unmatched. Germline CDR1 is DFQATT and CDR2 is SNEGSKA (reference sequence). The CDR3 DNA is TGCAGTGCTAACCCTGACAGGGCCGGGGAGACCCAGTACTTC. The encoded protein is CSANPDRAGETQYF.

A few counts support this clonotype. The chain combines TRBV12-3 or TRBV12-4 with TRBJ2-1, with TRBD2 identical over 13 bases. The CDR3 contains 15 residues. The J segment lost 6 bases and the V segment lost 6 bases, leaving 5 bases of the junction unmatched. The CDR3 DNA reads TGTGCCAGCAGGCCCGGGACTAGCGGGATCAATGAGCAGTTCTTC. This translates into CASRPGTSGINEQFF.

This clonotype was counted many times. The J gene is TRBJ2-5, the V gene TRBV20-1, with 7 bases fitting TRBD2. Trimming at V came to 5 bases and at J to 7 bases, leaving 16 bases not matched to a gene. Germline lookup yields CDR1 DFQATT and CDR2 SNEGSKA (reference sequence). The CDR3 has 15 residues. The CDR3 region is CSAGDPGTTRVTQYF. The CDR3 DNA sequence: TGCAGTGCTGGGGACCCCGGGACTACCAGGGTGACCCAGTACTTC.

This chain connects TRBV5-1 to TRBJ2-1; no firm D call. V was trimmed by 0 bases and J by 4 bases, leaving 11 bases between them. The germline gives CDR1 SGHRS, CDR2 YFSETQ. The CDR3 sequence is 15 residues long. Written as DNA, the CDR3 is TGCGCCAGCAGCTTGGCGGTCAGTAAATACAATGAGCAGTTCTTC. Amino acid sequence: CASSLAVSKYNEQFF.

V is TRBV6-2 or TRBV6-3 and J is TRBJ2-5, with D possibly TRBD2 on 6 matching bases. The J call is doubtful: the DNA matches TRBJ2-1 better. This CDR3 spans 12 amino acids. CDR1 and CDR2 from the germline V gene are MNHEY and SVGEGT. As DNA, the CDR3 is TGTGCCAGTCGGGACTTGGGGAATGAGCAGTTCTTC. Translation gives CASRDLGNEQFF.